Reported below is one T cell receptor beta chain. Here immunoSEQ multiplex PCR was the method, and the copy in TCRdb shows in-frame clones only, minus some. The profile shows about 2.4 million clones, around 90% of them singletons. V dropped 2 bases and J dropped 11 bases, with 15 bases sitting between them. The CDR3 is 13 amino acids. Germline V CDR1 and CDR2: SGHTA, FQGNSA. The data originate from a study of shared clonotypes between healthy human individuals. Sequencing was done on a sample of naive CD4+ T cells sorted from blood. Noted subset: CD45RA+ positively selected. The V gene is TRBV7-2, the J gene TRBJ1-1, with D uncertain. The TCR comes from a man aged 18 to 30 in good health. Written as DNA, the CDR3 is TGTGCCAGCAGCTTAATAACCGGTCCTGGGGCTTTCTTT. It yields the protein CASSLITGPGAFF.